The 24 T cell receptor beta chains in this list originate from one sample, sequenced in a study of OX40 agonist ivuxolimab in advanced cancers. The data were produced by immunoSEQ multiplex PCR, yet TCRdb's version contains in-frame clones alone and is incomplete. The sample carries 62,000 or so clones, around nine tenths recorded once. Sequencing used CD4+ or CD8+ T cells sorted from blood, obtained in a trial of the OX40 agonist ivuxolimab. These receptors all stem from an adult with an advanced solid tumor such as melanoma, head and neck, liver or kidney cancer.

The J gene is TRBJ1-1, the V gene TRBV7-3; D uncertain. The CDR3 totals 14 residues. V lost 4 bases and J lost 3, with 12 bases in between. Germline V gene data show CDR1 as SGHTA and CDR2 as FQGTGA. The CDR3 sequence is CASSSSHRDTEAFF. The DNA of the CDR3 is TGTGCCAGCAGCTCCTCGCATCGGGACACTGAAGCTTTCTTT.

To note about this clone: Other DNA sequences in the sample encode the same CDR3. The rearrangement joins TRBV27 to TRBJ2-6; no reliable D call. V shed 0 bases and J shed 4 bases, with 1 base lying between them. This CDR3 is built from 13 residues. Germline V gives CDR1 MNHEY, CDR2 SMNVEV (reference sequence). The CDR3 region is CASSLSGANVLTF. CDR3 sequence (DNA): TGTGCCAGCAGTTTATCAGGGGCCAACGTCCTGACTTTC. The full variable domain, its missing parts supplied by reference TRBV27 and TRBJ2-6, is EAQVTQNPRYLITVTGKKLTVTCSQNMNHEYMSWYRQDPGLGLRQIYYSMNVEVTDKGDVPEGYKVSRKEKRNFPLILESPSPNQTSLYFCASSLSGANVLTFGAGSRLTVL.

In regard to this clone: The same CDR3 is also encoded by other DNA sequences in this sample. The chain is built from TRBV7-2 and TRBJ1-2; 8 bases agree with TRBD1. The CDR3 covers 15 residues. V gave up 0 bases and J gave up 2 bases; unmatched junction bases: 2. Germline-derived CDR1 and CDR2 are SGHTA and FQGNSA. The CDR3 is CASSLAGQANYGYTF. CDR3 in DNA: TGTGCCAGCAGCTTAGCGGGACAGGCAAACTATGGCTACACCTTC.

The V gene is TRBV6-5, the J gene TRBJ1-2; D gene unclear. Germline CDR1 and CDR2: MNHEY and SVGAGI. The CDR3 runs to 13 residues. V lost 6 bases, J lost 13 bases, and 21 bases lay in between. The DNA of the CDR3 is TGTGCCAGCAGCATTTTGGACCAATATGGAGGCACCTTC. Translation gives CASSILDQYGGTF.

The chain is built from TRBV14 and TRBJ2-5, with D tentatively TRBD1 or TRBD2 (5 bases each). The CDR3 runs 14 residues. V lost 4 bases and J 4 bases, leaving 13 bases between the germline ends. Germline assignment: CDR1 SGHDN and CDR2 FVKESK. The CDR3: CASSLRGGGETQYF. CDR3 coding DNA: TGTGCCAGCAGCCTCCGGGGCGGCGGAGAGACCCAGTACTTC.

This chain links TRBV5-1 with TRBJ1-1; D is unresolved. CDR3 length: 12 residues. In germline, CDR1 is SGHRS, CDR2 YFSETQ. The V end lost 2 bases, the J end lost 1 base, and 3 bases lay between the germline ends. The CDR3 coding sequence is TGCGCCAGCAGCTTCTCGAACACTGAAGCTTTCTTT. Protein sequence: CASSFSNTEAFF. The variable domain in full, completed from reference TRBV5-1 and TRBJ1-1, reads KAGVTQTPRYLIKTRGQQVTLSCSPISGHRSVSWYQQTPGQGLQFLFEYFSETQRNKGNFPGRFSGRQFSNSRSEMNVSTLELGDSALYLCASSFSNTEAFFGQGTRLTVV.

This clone was picked up a small number of times. The chain employs TRBV18 and TRBJ2-7; no reliable D call. V was pared by 3 bases and J by 1 base, with 10 bases between. The CDR3 totals 14 residues. Germline V CDR1 and CDR2: KGHSH, LQKENI. CDR3 amino acids: CASSPPSRSYEQYF. The CDR3, as DNA: TGTGCCAGCTCACCCCCTTCCCGATCCTACGAGCAGTACTTC. The full variable domain, in which reference TRBV18 and TRBJ2-7 provide the parts outside the CDR3, is NAGVMQNPRHLVRRRGQEARLRCSPMKGHSHVYWYRQLPEEGLKFMVYLQKENIIDESGMPKERFSAEFPKEGPSILRIQQVVRGDSAAYFCASSPPSRSYEQYFGPGTRLTVT.

The genes are TRBV21-1 and TRBJ2-6; whether TRBD2, the table's D call, matches the DNA was not checked. TRBV21-1 is shown as a pseudogene. CDR3 length: 17 amino acids. CDR3 in amino acids: CASSLREEDPGANVLTF. In DNA, the CDR3 is TGTGCCAGCAGCCTCCGGGAGGAGGATCCTGGGGCCAACGTCCTGACTTTC.

The chain uses TRBV6-6 and TRBJ2-3, with 12 bases matching TRBD2. The CDR3 is 16 amino acids. The J segment lost 6 bases and the V segment lost 4 bases, leaving 8 bases of the junction unmatched. The germline gives CDR1 MNHNY, CDR2 SVGAGI (reference sequence). CDR3 DNA sequence: TGTGCCAGCAGTTTCCGGACTAGCGGGATCGTGGATACGCAGTATTTT. The encoded protein is CASSFRTSGIVDTQYF.

This chain links TRBV5-4 with TRBJ2-7, with D perhaps matching TRBD1 (6 bases). The V gene's germline CDR1 is SGHNT and CDR2 YYREEE (reference sequence). V was clipped by 0 bases and J by 5 bases, with 15 bases between them. The CDR3 spans 15 residues. The CDR3 sequence is CASSLVGTNVNEQYF. The CDR3 DNA reads TGTGCCAGCAGCTTGGTTGGGACAAACGTCAACGAGCAGTACTTC.

The chain is built from TRBV19 and TRBJ1-5; perhaps TRBD1 as D (6 bases). In germline, CDR1 is LNHDA, CDR2 SQIVND (reference sequence). This CDR3 has 13 amino acids. The germline V and J ends were trimmed by 6 bases and 3 bases, with 9 bases remaining between them. CDR3 in amino acids: CASRGQYNQPQHF. The CDR3 DNA reads TGTGCCAGTAGAGGACAGTACAATCAGCCCCAGCATTTT.

This clone was recorded a few times. The V call is TRBV5-1, the J call TRBJ2-1, with 8 bases fitting TRBD1. There are 14 residues in the CDR3. Germline values: CDR1 SGHRS, CDR2 YFSETQ. V gave up 2 bases and J gave up 5 bases; unmatched junction bases: 3. The CDR3 bases are TGCGCCAGCAGCTTCGGACAGGGAAACAATGAGCAGTTCTTC. Amino acid sequence: CASSFGQGNNEQFF.

The V call is TRBV28, the J call TRBJ1-1; no definite D call. Between the trimmed V and J ends, which lost 2 bases and 1 base, there was a span of 11 bases. CDR1 and CDR2 (germline): MDHEN, SYDVKM. The CDR3 is 15 amino acids. CDR3: CASSLRGIRNTEAFF. CDR3 coding DNA: TGTGCCAGCAGTTTACGCGGGATCAGGAACACTGAAGCTTTCTTT. Filled out from reference TRBV28 and TRBJ1-1, the complete variable domain reads DVKVTQSSRYLVKRTGEKVFLECVQDMDHENMFWYRQDPGLGLRLIYFSYDVKMKEKGDIPEGYSVSREKKERFSLILESASTNQTSMYLCASSLRGIRNTEAFFGQGTRLTVV.

The chain joins TRBV19 to TRBJ1-1, with 7 positions matching TRBD1. V trimming: 11 bases; J trimming: 1 base; junction bases outside the gene matches: 7. The germline V gene encodes CDR1 LNHDA and CDR2 SQIVND (reference sequence). The CDR3 extends over 13 amino acids. CDR3 sequence (DNA): TGTGCCGTTAGACAGGGACGGAACACTGAAGCTTTCTTT. Translating it yields CAVRQGRNTEAFF. Complete variable domain (other parts from reference TRBV19 and TRBJ1-1): DGGITQSPKYLFRKEGQNVTLSCEQNLNHDAMYWYRQDPGQGLRLIYYSQIVNDFQKGDIAEGYSVSREKKESFPLTVTSAQKNPTAFYLCAVRQGRNTEAFFGQGTRLTVV.

This chain links TRBV25-1 with TRBJ2-7, with D possibly being TRBD1 (6 bases). The CDR3 spans 14 residues. The V and J ends lost 10 bases and 0 bases respectively, with 16 bases between them. CDR1 is MGHDK and CDR2 is SYGVNS in the germline V gene. This CDR3 is CATRGQGGSYEQYF. CDR3 sequence (DNA): TGTGCCACCAGGGGACAAGGGGGCTCCTACGAGCAGTACTTC.

The rearrangement links TRBV27 to TRBJ2-3; D not certain. V dropped 3 bases and J dropped 0 bases, with 10 bases sitting between them. Germline CDR1 reads MNHEY; CDR2 reads SMNVEV (reference sequence). This CDR3 spans 15 amino acids. The CDR3 region has the DNA TGTGCCAGCAGTTTTGTTGGGCTAAGCACAGATACGCAGTATTTT. It translates to CASSFVGLSTDTQYF.

For this clone: The same CDR3 is also encoded by other DNA sequences in this sample. The CDR3 region has the DNA TGTGCCAGCAGCTTGGGCAATCAGCCCCAGCATTTT. Protein product: CASSLGNQPQHF. The rearrangement joins TRBV7-9 to TRBJ1-5; D uncertain. Germline V gene data show CDR1 as SEHNR and CDR2 as FQNEAQ (reference sequence). The CDR3 loop spans 12 amino acids. V was shortened by 3 bases and J by 2 bases, with 2 bases between the two germline ends.

The rearrangement uses TRBV11-3 and TRBJ2-3, with 10 bases aligning to TRBD2. This CDR3 region has 17 residues. The V gene end was trimmed by 5 bases and the J gene end by 0 bases; junction bases not matched to a gene: 8. In germline, CDR1 is SGHNT, CDR2 YENEEA. The CDR3 here is CASSPPPSGGSTDTQYF. CDR3 nucleotide sequence: TGTGCCAGCAGCCCACCCCCTAGCGGGGGAAGCACAGATACGCAGTATTTT.

The genes are TRBV6-6 and TRBJ1-1; the D gene is possibly TRBD1 (5 bases). The length of the CDR3 is 15 residues. Looked up from germline, CDR1 is MNHNY and CDR2 is SVGAGI (reference sequence). Between the trimmed V and J ends, which lost 6 bases and 0 bases, there was a span of 14 bases. The CDR3, as DNA: TGTGCCAGCAGCTTGACTCTGGGGGTGAACACTGAAGCTTTCTTT. This codes for CASSLTLGVNTEAFF.

The genes are TRBV27 and TRBJ2-4; D not certain. Germline-derived CDR1 and CDR2 are MNHEY and SMNVEV (reference sequence). This CDR3 is built from 13 residues. V gave up 8 bases and J gave up 0 bases, with 8 bases separating them. In DNA, the CDR3 is TGTGCCAGCGGTACACTAGCCAAAAACATTCAGTACTTC. Its translation: CASGTLAKNIQYF.

The chain combines TRBV7-9 with TRBJ1-6; D is uncertain. Trimming removed 5 bases at V and 7 bases at J, with 9 bases between. CDR3 length: 13 residues. The germline V gene has CDR1 SEHNR and CDR2 FQNEAQ (reference sequence). The CDR3 nucleotides read TGTGCCAGCAGCCCCGGATCGAATTCACCCCTCCACTTT. Translation: CASSPGSNSPLHF.

The chain employs TRBV19 and TRBJ2-7, with D perhaps matching TRBD1 (6 bases). V was trimmed by 4 bases and J by 0 bases, leaving 13 bases between them. CDR1 is LNHDA, CDR2 SQIVND, per germline (reference sequence). The CDR3 has 15 amino acids. This CDR3 is CASSKGQTHSYEQYF. DNA of the CDR3: TGTGCCAGTAGTAAAGGACAGACACACTCCTACGAGCAGTACTTC.

For the CDR3, the DNA is TGTGCCAGCAGTTATCTAGGGTCAAAGGGGGCCGAGCAGTACTTC. This gives the protein CASSYLGSKGAEQYF. The chain combines TRBV6-6 with TRBJ2-5, with 7 nucleotides matching TRBD1. The end of the DNA fits TRBJ2-7 better, so the J call may be wrong. Germline V gives CDR1 MNHNY, CDR2 SVGAGI (reference sequence). The CDR3 has 15 residues.

This clone has more than one count but fewer than ten. The chain is built from TRBV11-2 and TRBJ1-5; tentative D call: TRBD1 (6 bases). From germline, CDR1 is SGHAT and CDR2 FQNNGV. V lost 4 bases to trimming and J lost 3 bases, with 10 bases between them. This CDR3 has 14 amino acids. CDR3 protein: CASSSDRLNQPQHF. CDR3 coding DNA: TGTGCCAGCAGCTCCGACAGGCTCAATCAGCCCCAGCATTTT.